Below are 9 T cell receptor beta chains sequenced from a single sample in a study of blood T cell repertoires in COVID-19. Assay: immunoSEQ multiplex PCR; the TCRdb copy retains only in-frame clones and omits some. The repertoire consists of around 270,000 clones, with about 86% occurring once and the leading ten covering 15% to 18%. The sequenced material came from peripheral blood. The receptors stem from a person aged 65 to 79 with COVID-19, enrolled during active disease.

The CDR3 loop reads CASTTGDSLVEKLFF. The CDR3 DNA reads TGTGCCAGCACTACTGGGGACAGCTTGGTAGAAAAACTGTTTTTT. The gene calls are TRBV6-4 and TRBJ1-4; TRBD1 matches 7 bases. V lost 7 bases to trimming and J lost 8 bases; unmatched junction nucleotides: 13. The V gene's germline CDR1 is MRHNA and CDR2 SNTAGT. The CDR3 has 15 amino acids.

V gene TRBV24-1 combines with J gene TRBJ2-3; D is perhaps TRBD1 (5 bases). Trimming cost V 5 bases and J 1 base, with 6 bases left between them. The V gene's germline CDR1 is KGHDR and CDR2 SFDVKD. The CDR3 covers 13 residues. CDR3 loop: CATSVRGTDTQYF. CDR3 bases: TGTGCCACCAGTGTCAGGGGCACAGATACGCAGTATTTT.

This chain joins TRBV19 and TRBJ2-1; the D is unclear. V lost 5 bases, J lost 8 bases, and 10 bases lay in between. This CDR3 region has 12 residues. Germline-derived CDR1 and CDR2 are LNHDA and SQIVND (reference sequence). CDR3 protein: CASSYSLYEQFF. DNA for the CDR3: TGTGCCAGTAGTTATAGCCTCTATGAGCAGTTCTTC.

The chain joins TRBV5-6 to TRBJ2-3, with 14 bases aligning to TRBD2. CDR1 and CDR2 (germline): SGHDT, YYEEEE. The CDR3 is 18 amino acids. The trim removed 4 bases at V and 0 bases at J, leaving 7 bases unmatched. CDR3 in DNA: TGTGCCAGCAGCGATCGGACTAGCGGGGGGTATAGCACAGATACGCAGTATTTT. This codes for CASSDRTSGGYSTDTQYF.

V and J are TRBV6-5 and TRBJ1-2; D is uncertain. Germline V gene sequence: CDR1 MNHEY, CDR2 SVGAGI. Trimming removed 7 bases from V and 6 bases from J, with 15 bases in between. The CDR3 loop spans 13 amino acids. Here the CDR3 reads CASITEILNGYTF. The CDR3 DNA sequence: TGTGCCAGCATTACAGAGATTCTTAATGGCTACACCTTC.

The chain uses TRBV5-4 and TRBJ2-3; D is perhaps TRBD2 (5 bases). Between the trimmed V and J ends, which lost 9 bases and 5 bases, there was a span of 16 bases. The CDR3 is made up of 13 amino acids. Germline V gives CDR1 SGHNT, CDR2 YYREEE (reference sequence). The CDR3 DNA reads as TGTGCCATTTCGACGGGGAGAGGAGATACGCAGTATTTT. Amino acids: CAISTGRGDTQYF.

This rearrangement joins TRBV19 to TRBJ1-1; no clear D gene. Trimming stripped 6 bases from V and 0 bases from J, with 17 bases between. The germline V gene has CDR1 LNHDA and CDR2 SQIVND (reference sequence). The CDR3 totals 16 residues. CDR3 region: CASRTTREVVNTEAFF. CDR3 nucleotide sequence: TGTGCCAGTAGAACGACTAGGGAAGTGGTGAACACTGAAGCTTTCTTT.

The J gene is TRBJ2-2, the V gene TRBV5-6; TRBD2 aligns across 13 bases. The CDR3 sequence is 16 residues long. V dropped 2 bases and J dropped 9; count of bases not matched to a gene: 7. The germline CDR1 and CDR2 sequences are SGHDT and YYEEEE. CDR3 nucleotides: TGTGCCAGCAGCTTCCGGACTAGCGGGAGAACAAGGGAGCTGTTTTTT. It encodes CASSFRTSGRTRELFF.

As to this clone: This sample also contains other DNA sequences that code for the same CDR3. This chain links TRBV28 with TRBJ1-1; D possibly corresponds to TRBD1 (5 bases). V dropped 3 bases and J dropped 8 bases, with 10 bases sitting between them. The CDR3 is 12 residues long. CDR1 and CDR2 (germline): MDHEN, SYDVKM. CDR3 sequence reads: CASSFRRGEAFF. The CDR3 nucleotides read TGTGCCAGCAGTTTCCGACGGGGGGAAGCTTTCTTT.